This is a list of T cell receptor beta chains from one sample in a study of cytomegalovirus exposure and HLA in healthy donors. Clones were read by immunoSEQ multiplex PCR, and TCRdb kept only the in-frame ones, dropping some. The sample has 180,000 or so clones, approximately 80% seen once. The sequencing sample was made of PBMCs. The receptor source for this set is a female donor in good health and CMV-seronegative. CDR3s include the opening cysteine and the closing phenylalanine or tryptophan. Fields, in order: clone size, V gene, J gene, D gene, CDR3 DNA, CDR3 protein. D genes are given only for firm matches. The size of a clone is reported for some rows only, either as once, few or many, or as a class for expanded clones.

>once|TRBV12-5|TRBJ1-3|.
TGTGCTAGTGGTTTCCCCGAGCAGGCATCCTCTGGAAACACCATATATTTT
CASGFPEQASSGNTIYF
>.|TRBV7-3|TRBJ2-3|TRBD2
TGTGCCAGCAGCCTCAGCGGGAGCAGGGATACGCAGTATTTT
CASSLSGSRDTQYF
>once|TRBV2|TRBJ1-1|TRBD1
TGTGCCAGCAGTGAATACGGGAGGGGACAGAGGGCTTTCTTT
CASSEYGRGQRAFF
>.|TRBV13|TRBJ2-3|TRBD2
TGTGCCAGCAGCTTAATCGGACTAGCGGGGGCCCCGGGTCACGGCACAGATACGCAGTATTTT
CASSLIGLAGAPGHGTDTQYF
>.|TRBV7-8|TRBJ2-4|.
TGTGCCAGCAGCTTAGGTACTGCAAACATTCAGTACTTC
CASSLGTANIQYF
>.|TRBV18|TRBJ2-5|.
TGTGCCAGCTCACCATCTCCCCTAGGCCAAGAGACCCAGTACTTC
CASSPSPLGQETQYF
>.|TRBV10-2|TRBJ2-1|TRBD2
TGCGCCAGCAAGAACGGGAGGGCTACCTACAATGAGCAGTTCTTC
CASKNGRATYNEQFF
>.|TRBV19|TRBJ1-1|.
TGTGCCAGTAGTACCGCAGGGGAAAGGGCTGAAGCTTTCTTT
CASSTAGERAEAFF
>once|TRBV6-5|TRBJ1-5|.
TGTGCCAGCAGACCGGGAGGTAGCAATCAGCCCCAGCATTTT
CASRPGGSNQPQHF
>.|TRBV28|TRBJ2-5|.
TGTGCCAGCAGAAAAACAGGGGCGCGGGGTCTTAGGGAGACCCAGTACTTC
CASRKTGARGLRETQYF
>.|TRBV29-1|TRBJ1-1|TRBD1
TGCAGCGTTGAAGTTGCATGGGAAGGGGGCCCGGCTTTCTTT
CSVEVAWEGGPAFF
>.|TRBV2|TRBJ2-3|.
TGTGCCAGCAGTGAAGCTCGTCGCGTAAAACAGTATTTT
CASSEARRVKQYF
>.|TRBV2|TRBJ2-4|TRBD2
TGTGCCAGCAGCGGTACTAGCGTCAACAAAAACATTCAGTACTTC
CASSGTSVNKNIQYF
>once|TRBV5-8|TRBJ2-7|.
TGTGCCAGCAGCTTGGACAGTACCTACGAGCAGTACTTC
CASSLDSTYEQYF
>.|TRBV19|TRBJ2-1|.
TGTGCCAGTTCGAGGGGGGGATCCTCCTACAATGAGCAGTTCTTC
CASSRGGSSYNEQFF
>.|TRBV7-2|TRBJ1-5|TRBD1
TGTGCCAGCAGCTTAGAGGCGGGACAGGGCAGGCAGCCCCAGCATTTT
CASSLEAGQGRQPQHF
>few|TRBV9|TRBJ2-1|TRBD1
TGTGCCAGCAGCGACCAAGGGACAGGGTGGAATGAGCAGTTCTTC
CASSDQGTGWNEQFF
>.|TRBV27|TRBJ1-1|.
TGTGCCAGACCTTCCCCCCGGGGAATGAACACTGAAGCTTTCTTT
CARPSPRGMNTEAFF
>few|TRBV7-9|TRBJ2-5|.
TGTGCCAGCAGCTGGAACAGGTTCCGGGAGACCCAGTACTTC
CASSWNRFRETQYF
>few|TRBV5-6|TRBJ2-3|TRBD1
TGTGCCAGCAGCCTTCAGGGACAGGGTTTGGTAGATACGCAGTATTTT
CASSLQGQGLVDTQYF
>.|TRBV4-1|TRBJ1-2|.
TGCGCCAGCAGCCAAGAGCGGCCAGCCTGGGGCTACACCTTC
CASSQERPAWGYTF
>.|TRBV11-2|TRBJ2-1|TRBD2
TGTGCCAGCAGCAACCCAACCGGGACTAGAGGCGGCGAGCAGTTCTTC
CASSNPTGTRGGEQFF
>.|TRBV10-3|TRBJ1-3|TRBD1
TGTGCCATCAGATCGGACAGGGGTGGCAACACCATATATTTT
CAIRSDRGGNTIYF
>.|TRBV7-9|TRBJ1-3|.
TGTGCCAGCAGCTTAGGAGGCGGCGGAAACACCATATATTTT
CASSLGGGGNTIYF
>.|TRBV6-5|TRBJ2-7|.
TGTGCCAGCAAAAGATTGCAGGCGGGACCCTACGAGCAGTACTTC
CASKRLQAGPYEQYF
>.|TRBV19|TRBJ2-5|.
TGTGCCAGTAGTATAGATGGAGCAGGGAAAGAGACCCAGTACTTC
CASSIDGAGKETQYF
>.|TRBV9|TRBJ2-3|TRBD2
TGTGCCAGCAGCTCCCCTTCCTTCTCTAGCGGGATTGGGAGAGATACGCAGTATTTT
CASSSPSFSSGIGRDTQYF
>.|TRBV18|TRBJ2-7|.
TGTGCCAGCTCACCCCCAGGGGAACCCTACGAGCAGTACTTC
CASSPPGEPYEQYF
>once|TRBV9|TRBJ1-6|TRBD1
TGTGCCAGCAGCGGAACCTACAGGGGTGGATCACCCCTCCACTTT
CASSGTYRGGSPLHF
>.|TRBV29-1|TRBJ2-7|TRBD1
TGCAGCGTTGAGGCGGGACAGGGGGTTTCCTACGAGCAGTACTTC
CSVEAGQGVSYEQYF
>.|TRBV27|TRBJ2-7|TRBD2
TGTGCCAGCAGTCCCAGCGGGATCTACGAGCAGTACTTC
CASSPSGIYEQYF
>.|TRBV6-1|TRBJ2-5|TRBD2
TGTGCCAGCAGCCTAGAGCGGGGTCAAGAGACCCAGTACTTC
CASSLERGQETQYF
>.|TRBV7-2|TRBJ1-4|TRBD1
TGTGCCAGCAGCTCAGGGGGCGGGAGAAGTGAAAAACTGTTTTTT
CASSSGGGRSEKLFF
>few|TRBV5-1|TRBJ2-7|.
TGCGCCAGCAGCTTAGGCCCCGGGGGCGGTAGCGGGTCCTACGAGCAGTACTTC
CASSLGPGGGSGSYEQYF
>few|TRBV27|TRBJ1-5|TRBD1
TGTGCCAGCAGTCGGGGGACAGGGCTGTATAGCAATCAGCCCCAGCATTTT
CASSRGTGLYSNQPQHF
>few|TRBV7-6|TRBJ2-3|TRBD2
TGTGCCAGCAGCCGCGGGACTAGGGTCTCAGATACGCAGTATTTT
CASSRGTRVSDTQYF
>.|TRBV28|TRBJ1-1|TRBD1
TGTGCCAGCAGTTCAGACAGGGGGCTGACTGAAGCTTTCTTT
CASSSDRGLTEAFF
>.|TRBV5-1|TRBJ2-6|TRBD1
TGCGTCAGCAGCTTGGCAGGGGGCGTCTCTGGGGCCAACGTCCTGACTTTC
CVSSLAGGVSGANVLTF
>.|TRBV28|TRBJ1-2|.
TGTGCCAGCAGTTCCCGGTATGGCTACACCTTC
CASSSRYGYTF
>.|TRBV7-2|TRBJ2-5|.
TGTGCCAGCAGCCTCGTCGCGGCCCAGTACTTC
CASSLVAAQYF
>.|TRBV27|TRBJ2-1|.
TGTGCCAGCAGTCCCCGGACAGACAATGAGCAGTTCTTC
CASSPRTDNEQFF
>.|TRBV9|TRBJ2-5|TRBD2
TGTGCCAGCAGCCCTAGAGGTCCCGGGGGGGCCTCAGAAGAGACCCAGTACTTC
CASSPRGPGGASEETQYF
>.|TRBV19|TRBJ2-5|TRBD2
TGTGCCAGTAGTATTACGTGGCGGGGGGGACAAGAGACCCAGTACTTC
CASSITWRGGQETQYF
>.|TRBV20-1|TRBJ2-3|.
TGCAGTGCTAGAGACCGGGATACGCAGTATTTT
CSARDRDTQYF
>.|TRBV11-1|TRBJ1-2|.
TGTGCCAGCAGCCTGCGAGACAGTTGGTATGGCTACACCTTC
CASSLRDSWYGYTF
>.|TRBV11-3|TRBJ1-4|.
TGTGCCAGCAGCTTGGCCGCGGACTGGGTTGCTAATGAAAAACTGTTTTTT
CASSLAADWVANEKLFF